This T cell receptor beta chain was observed in a study of T cell clonality in common variable immunodeficiency. Sequencing was performed with immunoSEQ multiplex PCR; in TCRdb, only in-frame clones are kept and a portion is missing. The table lists 30,000 to 35,000 clones, with no singletons. The CVID group had some 15 females and some 31 males, mean age roughly 40. Comment on this clone: Antigen unknown. The read stops 3 residues short of the end of the CDR3; the missing end is completed from the germline J gene.

CDR3 length equals 13 residues. CDR1 is GTSNPN, CDR2 SVGIG, per germline (reference sequence). V was pared by 3 bases and J by 2 bases, with 10 bases between. Study-wide results and caveats: In common variable immunodeficiency, TCR beta chains reportedly carried fewer deletions and N-nucleotide insertions.

The chain carries TRBV30 and TRBJ2-5, with a possible D match to TRBD2 (5 bases). Material: peripheral blood mononuclear cells. This receptor was identified in a human donor with common variable immunodeficiency. CDR3 bases read: TGTGCCTGGAGCCTGGACTCGCAAGAGACC. It codes for CAWSLDSQET. The full-length CDR3 reads as CAWSLDSQETQYF.